This passage covers 2 T cell receptor beta chains from one sample sequenced in a study of cytomegalovirus exposure and HLA in healthy donors. PCR primers comprised 60 Vbeta and 13 Jbeta primers. TCRdb keeps only in-frame clones here, not all; method: immunoSEQ multiplex PCR. The table shows about 150,000 clones, with approximately 80% occurring only once. Sequenced: PBMCs. The receptors derive from a man aged 30 to 45 in good health and CMV-seropositive.

The V call is TRBV4-2, the J call TRBJ2-1, with 11 bases aligning to TRBD1. Losses at the gene ends were 0 bases for V and 6 bases for J; bases not matched to a gene: 4. Germline lookup yields CDR1 LGHNA and CDR2 YNFKEQ. The length of the CDR3 is 16 residues. CDR3 DNA: TGTGCCAGCAGCCAAGACGGGACAGGGGGTGGCAATGAGCAGTTCTTC. Protein sequence: CASSQDGTGGGNEQFF.

V and J are TRBV10-3 and TRBJ1-5; D is perhaps TRBD1 (6 bases). With 10 bases removed from V and 5 bases from J, the gap between germline ends came to 15 bases. The CDR3 is made up of 13 amino acids. Looked up from germline, CDR1 is ENHRY and CDR2 is SYGVKD. The DNA of the CDR3 is TGTGCCACCCGTGGACAGTCGGATCAGCCCCAGCATTTT. Residues: CATRGQSDQPQHF.